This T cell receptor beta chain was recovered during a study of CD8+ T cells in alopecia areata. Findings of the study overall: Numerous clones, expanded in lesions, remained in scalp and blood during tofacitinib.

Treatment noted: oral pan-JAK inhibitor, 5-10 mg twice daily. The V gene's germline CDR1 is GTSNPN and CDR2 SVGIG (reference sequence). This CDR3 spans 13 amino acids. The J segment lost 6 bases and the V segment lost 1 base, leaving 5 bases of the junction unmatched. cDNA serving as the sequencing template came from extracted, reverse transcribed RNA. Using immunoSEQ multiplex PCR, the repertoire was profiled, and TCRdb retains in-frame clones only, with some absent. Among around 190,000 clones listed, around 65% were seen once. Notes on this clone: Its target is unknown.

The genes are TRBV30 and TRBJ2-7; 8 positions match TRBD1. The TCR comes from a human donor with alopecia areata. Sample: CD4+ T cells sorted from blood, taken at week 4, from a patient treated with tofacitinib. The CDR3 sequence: CAWSEGDRGEQYF. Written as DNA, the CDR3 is TGTGCCTGGAGTGAGGGTGACAGGGGCGAGCAGTACTTC.